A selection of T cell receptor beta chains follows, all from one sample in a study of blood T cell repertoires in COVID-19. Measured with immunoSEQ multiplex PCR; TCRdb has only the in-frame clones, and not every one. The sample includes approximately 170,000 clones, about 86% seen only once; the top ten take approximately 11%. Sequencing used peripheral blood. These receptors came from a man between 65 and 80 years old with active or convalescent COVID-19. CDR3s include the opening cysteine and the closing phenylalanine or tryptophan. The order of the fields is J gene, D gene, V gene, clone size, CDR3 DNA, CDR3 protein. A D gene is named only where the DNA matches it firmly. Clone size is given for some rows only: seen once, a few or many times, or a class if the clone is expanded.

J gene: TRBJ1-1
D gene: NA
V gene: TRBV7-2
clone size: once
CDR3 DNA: TGTGCCAGCAGCCCCCCCCCGAAAGGGAGGGGAACTGAAGCTTTCTTT
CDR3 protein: CASSPPPKGRGTEAFF

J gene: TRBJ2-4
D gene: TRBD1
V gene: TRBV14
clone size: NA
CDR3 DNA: TGTGCCAGCAGCCGACAGGGAAACATTCAGTACTTC
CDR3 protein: CASSRQGNIQYF

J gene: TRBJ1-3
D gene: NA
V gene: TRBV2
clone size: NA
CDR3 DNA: TGTGCCAGCAGTCCAGGGCTTGGAAACACCATATATTTT
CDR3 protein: CASSPGLGNTIYF

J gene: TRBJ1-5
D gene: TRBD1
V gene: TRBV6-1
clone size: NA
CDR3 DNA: TGTGCCAGCAGTGACCCCCACAGGGGGAGCAATCAGCCCCAGCATTTT
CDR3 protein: CASSDPHRGSNQPQHF

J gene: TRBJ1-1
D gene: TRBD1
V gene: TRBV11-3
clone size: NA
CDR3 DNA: TGTGCCAGCAGCTTCTCCGGGACAGCGGGCACTGAAGCTTTCTTT
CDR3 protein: CASSFSGTAGTEAFF

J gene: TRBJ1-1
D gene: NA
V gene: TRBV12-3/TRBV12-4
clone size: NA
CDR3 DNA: TGTGCCAGCAGTTTCGTCGGGAACACTGAAGCTTTCTTT
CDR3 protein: CASSFVGNTEAFF

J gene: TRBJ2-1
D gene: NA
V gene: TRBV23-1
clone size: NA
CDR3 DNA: TGCGCCAGCCCCGACCCCGGGAGCTCCTACAATGAGCAGTTCTTC
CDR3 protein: CASPDPGSSYNEQFF

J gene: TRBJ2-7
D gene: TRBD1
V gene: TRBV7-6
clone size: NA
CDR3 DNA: TGTGCCAGCAGCTTAGGAACGACAGGGTACTACGAGCAGTACTTC
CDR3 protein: CASSLGTTGYYEQYF

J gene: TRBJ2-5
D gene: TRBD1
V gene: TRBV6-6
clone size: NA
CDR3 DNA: TGTGCCAGTTGCCGGGACAGGGATGAGACCCAGTACTTC
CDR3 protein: CASCRDRDETQYF

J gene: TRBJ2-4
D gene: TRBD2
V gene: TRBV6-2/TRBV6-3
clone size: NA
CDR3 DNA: TGTGCCAGCAGTTACGGCGGGGGGGCTCTCATTCAGTACTTC
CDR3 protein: CASSYGGGALIQYF

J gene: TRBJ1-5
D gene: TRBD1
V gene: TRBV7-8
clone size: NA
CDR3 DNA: TGTGCCAGCAGCTTTTCGGGACAGGGGGGTCAGCCCCAGCATTTT
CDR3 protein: CASSFSGQGGQPQHF

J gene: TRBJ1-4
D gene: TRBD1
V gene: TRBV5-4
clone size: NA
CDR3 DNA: TGTGCCAGCAGCCGGGACAGGAACGAAAAACTGTTTTTT
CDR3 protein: CASSRDRNEKLFF

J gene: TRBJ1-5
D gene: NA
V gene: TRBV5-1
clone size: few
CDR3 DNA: TGCGCCAGCAGCTTGGGCAACAGCAACGGGCCCCAGCATTTT
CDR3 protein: CASSLGNSNGPQHF

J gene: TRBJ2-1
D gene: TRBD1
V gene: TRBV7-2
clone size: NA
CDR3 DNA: TGTGCCAGCAGCCCCCGGCGGGGACAGGGGGCGGGGGAGCAGTTCTTC
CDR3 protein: CASSPRRGQGAGEQFF

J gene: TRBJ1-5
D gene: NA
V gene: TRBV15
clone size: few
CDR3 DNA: TGTGCCACCAGCAGCATGGTGGCTCGCAATCAGCCCCAGCATTTT
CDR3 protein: CATSSMVARNQPQHF

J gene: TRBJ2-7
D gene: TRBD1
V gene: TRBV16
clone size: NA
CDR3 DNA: TGTGCCAGCACCTCCCGGGACAGCTACGAGCAGTACTTC
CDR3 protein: CASTSRDSYEQYF

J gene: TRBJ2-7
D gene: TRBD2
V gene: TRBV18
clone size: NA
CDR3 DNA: TGTGCCAGCCTTGGACTAGGAGGGTCGGACGAGCAGTACTTC
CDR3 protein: CASLGLGGSDEQYF

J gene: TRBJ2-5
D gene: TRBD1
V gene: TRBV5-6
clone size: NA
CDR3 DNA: TGTGCCAGCAGCCTGCTGTCGGGACAGGGCCTGGAGACCCAGTACTTC
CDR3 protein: CASSLLSGQGLETQYF

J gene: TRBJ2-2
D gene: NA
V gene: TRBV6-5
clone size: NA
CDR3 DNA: TGTGCCAGCAGTTACCGACTGATCACCGGGGAGCTGTTTTTT
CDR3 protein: CASSYRLITGELFF

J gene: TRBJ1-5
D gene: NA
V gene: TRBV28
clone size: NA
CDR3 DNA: TGTGCCAGCAGTCGACAGGGCAATCAGCCCCAGCATTTT
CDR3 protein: CASSRQGNQPQHF

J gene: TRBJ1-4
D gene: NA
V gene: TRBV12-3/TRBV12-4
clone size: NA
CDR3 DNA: TGTGCCAGCAGTTTTAACGGGAATGAAAAACTGTTTTTT
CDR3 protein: CASSFNGNEKLFF

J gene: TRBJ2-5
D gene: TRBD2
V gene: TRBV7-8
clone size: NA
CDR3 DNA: TGTGCCAGCAGCTTAGGTGCGGGAGGGCCCAGAGAGACCCAGTACTTC
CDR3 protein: CASSLGAGGPRETQYF

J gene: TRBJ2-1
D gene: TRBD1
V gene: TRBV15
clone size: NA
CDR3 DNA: TGTGCCACCAGCAGGGGTACAGGGGTCAGAAGCTCCTACAATGAGCAGTTCTTC
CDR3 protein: CATSRGTGVRSSYNEQFF

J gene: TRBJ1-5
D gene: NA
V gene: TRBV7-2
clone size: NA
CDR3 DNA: TGTGCCAGCAGCTTAGAAACAGGCCATAGCAATCAGCCCCAGCATTTT
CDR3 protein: CASSLETGHSNQPQHF

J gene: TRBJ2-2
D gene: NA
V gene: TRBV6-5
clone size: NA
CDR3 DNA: TGTGCCAGCAGTCGACTAGTCGTGAACACCGGGGAGCTGTTTTTT
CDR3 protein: CASSRLVVNTGELFF

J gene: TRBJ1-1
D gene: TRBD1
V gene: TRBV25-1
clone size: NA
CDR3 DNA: TGTGCCAGCAGGACAGGGGTGATGGCTGAAGCTTTCTTT
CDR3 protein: CASRTGVMAEAFF

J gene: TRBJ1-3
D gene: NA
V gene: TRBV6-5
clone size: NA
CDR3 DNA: TGTGCCAGCAGTTACGGACAGAGCTCTGGAAACACCATATATTTT
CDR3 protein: CASSYGQSSGNTIYF

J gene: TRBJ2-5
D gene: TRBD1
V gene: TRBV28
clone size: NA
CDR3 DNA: TGTGCCAGCAGTCTCCGACAGGGGCCAGAGACCCAGTACTTC
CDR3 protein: CASSLRQGPETQYF

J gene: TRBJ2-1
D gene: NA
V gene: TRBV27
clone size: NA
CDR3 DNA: TGTGCCAGCAGACGTAGCGGTAGGGGCAATGAGCAGTTCTTC
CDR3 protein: CASRRSGRGNEQFF

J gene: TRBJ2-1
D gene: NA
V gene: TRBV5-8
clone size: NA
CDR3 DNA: TGTGCCAGCGCCCGGAACAGTGTGTATGAGCAGTTCTTC
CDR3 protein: CASARNSVYEQFF

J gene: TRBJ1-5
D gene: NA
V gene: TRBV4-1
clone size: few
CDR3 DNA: TGCGCCAGCAGCCAAGGAAGCAGCAATCAGCCCCAGCATTTT
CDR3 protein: CASSQGSSNQPQHF

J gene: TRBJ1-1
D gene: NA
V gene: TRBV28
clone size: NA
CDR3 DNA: TGTGCCAGCAGTTTCGCAGGAAACAAGAACACTGAAGCTTTCTTT
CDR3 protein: CASSFAGNKNTEAFF

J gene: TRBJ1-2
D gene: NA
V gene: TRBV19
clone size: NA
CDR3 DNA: TGTGCCAGTAGTATTTACGGTAACTATGGCTACACCTTC
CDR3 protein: CASSIYGNYGYTF

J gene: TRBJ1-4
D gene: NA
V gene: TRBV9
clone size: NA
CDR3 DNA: TGTGCCAGCAGCGTAGGTTACCGAAACAGGGAAAAACTGTTTTTT
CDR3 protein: CASSVGYRNREKLFF

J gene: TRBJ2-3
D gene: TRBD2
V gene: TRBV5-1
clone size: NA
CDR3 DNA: TGCGCCAGCAGCCCGGGGACTAGCGGGGGGGCGTATACGCAGTATTTT
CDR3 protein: CASSPGTSGGAYTQYF

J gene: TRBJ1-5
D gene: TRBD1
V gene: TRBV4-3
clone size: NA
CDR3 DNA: TGCGCCAGCAGCCAGGGCCCGGGACAGGGCAATCAGCCCCAGCATTTT
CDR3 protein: CASSQGPGQGNQPQHF

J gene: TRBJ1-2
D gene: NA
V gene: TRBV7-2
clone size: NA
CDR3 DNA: TGTGCCAGCAGCCGCCGACAGAACTATGGCTACACCTTC
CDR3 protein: CASSRRQNYGYTF

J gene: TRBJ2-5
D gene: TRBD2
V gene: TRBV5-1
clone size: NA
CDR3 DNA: TGCGCCAGCAGCTTTGGACTAGCAGGAGAGACCCAGTACTTC
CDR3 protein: CASSFGLAGETQYF

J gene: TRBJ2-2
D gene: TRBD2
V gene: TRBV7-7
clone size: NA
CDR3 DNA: TGTGCTAGCAGCTTAACTAGCGGGAGGACCGGCGGGGAGCTGTTTTTT
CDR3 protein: CASSLTSGRTGGELFF

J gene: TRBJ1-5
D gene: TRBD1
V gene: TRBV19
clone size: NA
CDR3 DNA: TGTGCCAGTAGTATTCTGGGACAGAGTCCATTCTATAGCAATCAGCCCCAGCATTTT
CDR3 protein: CASSILGQSPFYSNQPQHF

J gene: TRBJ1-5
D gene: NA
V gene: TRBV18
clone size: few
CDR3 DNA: TGTGCCAGCTCACCGGAGAGCGCTTTCGGGGTCCAGCCCCAGCATTTT
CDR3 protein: CASSPESAFGVQPQHF

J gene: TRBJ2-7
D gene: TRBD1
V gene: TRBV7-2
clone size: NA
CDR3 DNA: TGTGCCAGCAGCCCGGACAGGGGGTACGAGCAGTACTTC
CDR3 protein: CASSPDRGYEQYF

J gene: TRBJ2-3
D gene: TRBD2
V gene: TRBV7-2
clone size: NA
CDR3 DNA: TGTGCCAGCAGCCCCGGACTAGCGGGAGGAAACGCAGATACGCAGTATTTT
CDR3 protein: CASSPGLAGGNADTQYF

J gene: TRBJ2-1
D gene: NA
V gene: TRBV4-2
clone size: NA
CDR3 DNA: TGTGCCAGCAGCCAAGTGGCCTCTAGACAGTATCCAAACAATGAGCAGTTCTTC
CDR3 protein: CASSQVASRQYPNNEQFF

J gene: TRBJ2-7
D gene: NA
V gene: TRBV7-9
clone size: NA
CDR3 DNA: TGTGCCAGCAGCTTACCCCCAGGGGGGCGTGAGGAGCAGTACTTC
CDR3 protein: CASSLPPGGREEQYF

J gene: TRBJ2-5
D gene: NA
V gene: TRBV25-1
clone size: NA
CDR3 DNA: TGTGCCAGCAGTGAATATGCGGGGGCTCCAGAGACCCAGTACTTC
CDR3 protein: CASSEYAGAPETQYF

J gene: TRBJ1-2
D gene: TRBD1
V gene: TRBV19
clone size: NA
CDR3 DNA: TGTGCCACCCAAAAGGGGGACAGGGTACAGGGCTACACCTTC
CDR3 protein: CATQKGDRVQGYTF

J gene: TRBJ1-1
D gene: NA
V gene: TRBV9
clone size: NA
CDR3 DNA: TGTGCCAGCAGCGTAGAGGGGGACGGATACACTGAAGCTTTCTTT
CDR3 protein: CASSVEGDGYTEAFF

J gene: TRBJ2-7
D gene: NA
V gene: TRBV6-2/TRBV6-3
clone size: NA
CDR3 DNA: TGTGCCAGCAGTTACTCGGGGCCCGAGCTTGGGGAGCAGTACTTC
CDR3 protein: CASSYSGPELGEQYF

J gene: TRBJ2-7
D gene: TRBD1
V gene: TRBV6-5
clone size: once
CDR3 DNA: TGTGCCAGCAGTTCAGGACAGGGGTTAGGCGAGCAGTACTTC
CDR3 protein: CASSSGQGLGEQYF

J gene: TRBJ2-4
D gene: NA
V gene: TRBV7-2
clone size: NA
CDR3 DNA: TGTGCCAGCAGCTTGACAGATCGTAAAAGCATTCAGTACTTC
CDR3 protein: CASSLTDRKSIQYF

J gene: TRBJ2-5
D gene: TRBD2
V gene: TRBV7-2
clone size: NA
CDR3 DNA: TGTGCCAGCAGCGGCGGGGGGGCCCAAGAGACCCAGTACTTC
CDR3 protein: CASSGGGAQETQYF

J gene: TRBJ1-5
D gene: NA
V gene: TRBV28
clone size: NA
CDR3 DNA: TGTGCCAGCACCCTTCAGGGCGGCAATCAGCCCCAGCATTTT
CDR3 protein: CASTLQGGNQPQHF

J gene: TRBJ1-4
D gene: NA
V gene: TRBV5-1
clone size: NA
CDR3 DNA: TGCGCCAGCAGCCTCACAGGATCGGCAACTAATGAAAAACTGTTTTTT
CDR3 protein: CASSLTGSATNEKLFF

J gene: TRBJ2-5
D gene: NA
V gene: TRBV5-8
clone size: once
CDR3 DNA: TGTGCCAGCAGCTTAGCTGGCGGGTCCCAAGAGACCCAGTACTTC
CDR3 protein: CASSLAGGSQETQYF

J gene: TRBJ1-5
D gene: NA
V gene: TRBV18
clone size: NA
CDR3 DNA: TGTGCCAGCTCACCAGGACAGAATCAGCCCCAGCATTTT
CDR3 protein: CASSPGQNQPQHF

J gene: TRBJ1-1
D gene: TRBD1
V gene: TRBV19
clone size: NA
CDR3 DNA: TGTGCCAGTAGGACTCGGAGGAGGGGGCGGAACACTGAAGCTTTCTTT
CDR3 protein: CASRTRRRGRNTEAFF

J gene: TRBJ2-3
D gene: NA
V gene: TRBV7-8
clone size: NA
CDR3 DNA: TGTGCCAGCAGCTTAGTCGGAGGGCACTTAAGCACAGATACGCAGTATTTT
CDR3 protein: CASSLVGGHLSTDTQYF

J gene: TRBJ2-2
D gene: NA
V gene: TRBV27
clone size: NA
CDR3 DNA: TGTGCCAGCAGTTCCATACGTAGCGCCGGGGAGCTGTTTTTT
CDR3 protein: CASSSIRSAGELFF